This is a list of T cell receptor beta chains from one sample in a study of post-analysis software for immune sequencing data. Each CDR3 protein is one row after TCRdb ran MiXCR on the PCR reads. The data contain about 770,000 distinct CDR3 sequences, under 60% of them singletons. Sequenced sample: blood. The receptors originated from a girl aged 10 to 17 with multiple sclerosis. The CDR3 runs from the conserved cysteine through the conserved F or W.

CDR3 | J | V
CASSGGLADSYEQYF | TRBJ2-7 | TRBV10-2
CATSRDLDRAYNEQFF | TRBJ2-1 | TRBV15
CASSSPGETQFF | TRBJ2-1 | TRBV12-3/TRBV12-4
CAWAHGTGDYEQYF | TRBJ2-7 | TRBV30
CSASTGLDQPQHF | TRBJ1-5 | TRBV20-1
CSARSGGGEKLFF | TRBJ1-4 | TRBV20-1
CASSPYLQGLYGYTF | TRBJ1-2 | TRBV12-3/TRBV12-4
CASSQTSGPQYF | TRBJ2-7 | TRBV7-6
CSAVPAGTSGIGDTQYF | TRBJ2-3 | TRBV20-1
CASSLLAGEEDEQYF | . | TRBV12-3/TRBV12-4
CASKGPQTNNEQFF | TRBJ2-1 | TRBV28
CASSLVAVFRGYTF | TRBJ1-2 | TRBV7-2
CASSAGTESWQYF | TRBJ2-7 | TRBV28
CASRRTGTTYEQYF | TRBJ2-7 | TRBV28
CASSLFRDNEQYF | TRBJ2-5 | TRBV5-5
CASRRGQGLLGAFF | TRBJ1-1 | TRBV12-3/TRBV12-4
CASSPQRGTDTQYF | TRBJ2-3 | TRBV9
CATPPDRIYGYTF | TRBJ1-2 | TRBV4-2
CSVSGRAYEQYF | TRBJ2-7 | TRBV29-1
CASSLVPDSSYNEQFF | TRBJ2-1 | TRBV7-2
CSVEDQASGRAGTQYF | TRBJ2-3 | TRBV29-1
CAIKGQGDTGANVLTF | TRBJ2-6 | TRBV10-3
CASSSPGGGSYEQYF | TRBJ2-7 | TRBV13
CASSLRVAGSPLHF | TRBJ1-6 | TRBV5-4